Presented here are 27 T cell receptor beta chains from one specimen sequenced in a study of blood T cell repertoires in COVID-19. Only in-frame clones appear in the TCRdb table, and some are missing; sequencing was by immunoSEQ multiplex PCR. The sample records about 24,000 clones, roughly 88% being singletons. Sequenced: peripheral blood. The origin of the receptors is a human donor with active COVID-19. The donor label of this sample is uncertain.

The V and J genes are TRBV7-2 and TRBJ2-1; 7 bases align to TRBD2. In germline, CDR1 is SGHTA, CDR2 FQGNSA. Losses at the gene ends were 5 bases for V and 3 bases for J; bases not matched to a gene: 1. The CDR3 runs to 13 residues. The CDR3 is CASSRDYYNEQFF. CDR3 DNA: TGTGCCAGCAGCCGGGACTACTACAATGAGCAGTTCTTC.

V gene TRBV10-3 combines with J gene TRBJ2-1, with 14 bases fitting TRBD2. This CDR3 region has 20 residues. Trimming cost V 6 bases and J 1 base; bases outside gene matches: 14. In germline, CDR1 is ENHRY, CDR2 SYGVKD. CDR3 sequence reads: CAIRAASPRLAGGSYNEQFF. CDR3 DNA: TGTGCCATCAGAGCCGCCTCCCCTAGACTAGCGGGGGGGTCCTACAATGAGCAGTTCTTC.

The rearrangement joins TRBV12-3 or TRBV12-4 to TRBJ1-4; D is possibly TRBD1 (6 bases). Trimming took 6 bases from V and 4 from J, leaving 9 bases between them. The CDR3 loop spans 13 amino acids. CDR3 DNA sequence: TGTGCCAGCAGCCAGGACAGTAATGAAAAACTGTTTTTT. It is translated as CASSQDSNEKLFF.

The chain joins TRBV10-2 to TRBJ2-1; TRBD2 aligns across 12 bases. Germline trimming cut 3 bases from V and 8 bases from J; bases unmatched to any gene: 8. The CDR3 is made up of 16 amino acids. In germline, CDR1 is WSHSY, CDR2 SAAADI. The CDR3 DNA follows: TGCGCCAGCAGTGACGCTAGCGGGAGGGGGCTTGATGAGCAGTTCTTC. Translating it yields CASSDASGRGLDEQFF.

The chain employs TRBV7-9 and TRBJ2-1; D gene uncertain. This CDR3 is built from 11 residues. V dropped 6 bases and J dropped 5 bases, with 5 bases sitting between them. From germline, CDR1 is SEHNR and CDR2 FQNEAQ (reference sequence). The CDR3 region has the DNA TGTGCCAGCAGTCCAGACAATGAGCAGTTCTTC. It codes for CASSPDNEQFF.

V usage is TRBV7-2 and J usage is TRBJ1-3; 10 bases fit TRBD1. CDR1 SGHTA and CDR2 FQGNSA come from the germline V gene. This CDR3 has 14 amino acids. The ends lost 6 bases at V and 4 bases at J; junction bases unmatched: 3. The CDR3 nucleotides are TGTGCCAGCAGATCGACAGGGGGCGGAAACACCATATATTTT. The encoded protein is CASRSTGGGNTIYF.

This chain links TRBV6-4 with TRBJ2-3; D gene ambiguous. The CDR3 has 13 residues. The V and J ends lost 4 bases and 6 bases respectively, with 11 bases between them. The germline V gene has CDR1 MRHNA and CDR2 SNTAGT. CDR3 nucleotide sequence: TGTGCCAGCAGTGGGATAGCCCAGGATACGCAGTATTTT. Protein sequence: CASSGIAQDTQYF.

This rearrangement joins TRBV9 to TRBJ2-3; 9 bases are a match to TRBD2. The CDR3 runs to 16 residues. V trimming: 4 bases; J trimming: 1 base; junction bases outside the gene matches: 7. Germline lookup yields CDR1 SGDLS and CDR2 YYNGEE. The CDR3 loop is CASSLTSGTGTDTQYF. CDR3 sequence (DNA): TGTGCCAGCAGCTTGACTAGCGGCACGGGCACAGATACGCAGTATTTT.

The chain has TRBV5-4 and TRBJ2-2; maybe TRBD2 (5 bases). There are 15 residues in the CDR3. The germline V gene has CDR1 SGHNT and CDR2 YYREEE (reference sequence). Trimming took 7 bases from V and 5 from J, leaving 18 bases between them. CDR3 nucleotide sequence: TGTGCCAGCTCATTGGACGGGATTAAAACCGGGGAGCTGTTTTTT. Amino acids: CASSLDGIKTGELFF.

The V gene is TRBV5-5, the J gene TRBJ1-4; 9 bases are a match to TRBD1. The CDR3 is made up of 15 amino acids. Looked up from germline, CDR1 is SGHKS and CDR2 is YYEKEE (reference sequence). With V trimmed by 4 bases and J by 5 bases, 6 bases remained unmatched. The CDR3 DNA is TGTGCCAGCAGCACCCGGGACAGGGCGAATGAAAAACTGTTTTTT. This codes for CASSTRDRANEKLFF.

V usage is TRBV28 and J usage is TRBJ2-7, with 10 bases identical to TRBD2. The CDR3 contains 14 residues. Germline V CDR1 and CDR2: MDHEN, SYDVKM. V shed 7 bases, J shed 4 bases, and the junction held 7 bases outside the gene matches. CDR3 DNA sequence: TGTGCCAGCACTAGCGGGAGTTTGGGGTACGAGCAGTACTTC. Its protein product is CASTSGSLGYEQYF.

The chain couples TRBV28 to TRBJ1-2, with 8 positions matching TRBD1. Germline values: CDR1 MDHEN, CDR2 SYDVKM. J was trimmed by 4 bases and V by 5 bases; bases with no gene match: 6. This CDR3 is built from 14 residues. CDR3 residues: CASSRDGQGYGYTF. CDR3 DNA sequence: TGTGCCAGCAGTCGAGACGGACAGGGCTATGGCTACACCTTC.

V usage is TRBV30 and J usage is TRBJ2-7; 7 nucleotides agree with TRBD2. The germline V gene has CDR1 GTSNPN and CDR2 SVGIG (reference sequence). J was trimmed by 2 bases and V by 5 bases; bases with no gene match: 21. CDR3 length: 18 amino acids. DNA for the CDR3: TGTGCCTGGGGAGACCCCTACGGTCAGCGGGGACGAGCCTACGAGCAGTACTTC. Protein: CAWGDPYGQRGRAYEQYF.

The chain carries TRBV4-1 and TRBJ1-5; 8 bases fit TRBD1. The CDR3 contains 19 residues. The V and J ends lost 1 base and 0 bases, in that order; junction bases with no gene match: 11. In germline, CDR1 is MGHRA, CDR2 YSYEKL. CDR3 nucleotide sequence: TGCGCCAGCAGCCAAGTCAGGGGACAGGAGTCCTATAGCAATCAGCCCCAGCATTTT. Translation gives CASSQVRGQESYSNQPQHF.

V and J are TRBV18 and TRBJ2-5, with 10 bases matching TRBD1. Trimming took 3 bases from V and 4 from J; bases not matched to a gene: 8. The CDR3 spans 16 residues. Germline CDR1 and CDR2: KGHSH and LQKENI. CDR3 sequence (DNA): TGTGCCAGCTCACCCCTTGACAGGGGGCTTGGAGAGACCCAGTACTTC. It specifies CASSPLDRGLGETQYF.

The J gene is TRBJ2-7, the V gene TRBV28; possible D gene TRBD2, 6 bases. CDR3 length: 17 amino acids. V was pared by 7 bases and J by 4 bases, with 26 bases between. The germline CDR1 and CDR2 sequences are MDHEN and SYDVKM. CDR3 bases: TGTGCCAGCACCCCACACTCAAACCTAGCGAAAACTTACGAGCAGTACTTC. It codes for CASTPHSNLAKTYEQYF.

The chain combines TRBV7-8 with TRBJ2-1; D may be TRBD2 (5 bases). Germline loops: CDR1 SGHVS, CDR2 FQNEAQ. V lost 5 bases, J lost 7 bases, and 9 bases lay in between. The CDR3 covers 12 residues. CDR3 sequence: CASSQRGNEQFF. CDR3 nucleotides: TGTGCCAGCAGCCAGAGAGGGAATGAGCAGTTCTTC.

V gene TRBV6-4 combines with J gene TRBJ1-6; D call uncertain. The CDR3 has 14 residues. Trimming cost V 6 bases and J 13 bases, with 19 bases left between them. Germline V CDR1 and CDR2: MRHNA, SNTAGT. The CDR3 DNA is TGTGCCAGCAGAGAGTCCCAGGTCCCTTCGCCCCTCCACTTT. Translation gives CASRESQVPSPLHF.

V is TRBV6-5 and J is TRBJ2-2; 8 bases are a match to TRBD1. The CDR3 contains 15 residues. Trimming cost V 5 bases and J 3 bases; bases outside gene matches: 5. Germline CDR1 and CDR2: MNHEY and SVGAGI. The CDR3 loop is CASSIQGADTGELFF. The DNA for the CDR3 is TGTGCCAGCAGTATCCAGGGGGCGGACACCGGGGAGCTGTTTTTT.

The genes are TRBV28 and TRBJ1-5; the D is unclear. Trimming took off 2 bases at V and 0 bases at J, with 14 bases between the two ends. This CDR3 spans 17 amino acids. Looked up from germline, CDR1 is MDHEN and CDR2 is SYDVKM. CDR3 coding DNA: TGTGCCAGCAGTTTAGGACGGGGAATCTATAGCAATCAGCCCCAGCATTTT. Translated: CASSLGRGIYSNQPQHF.

CDR3 residues: CASSPRLAGESYEQYF. The CDR3 bases are TGTGCCAGCAGCCCTCGACTAGCGGGAGAATCCTACGAGCAGTACTTC. V and J are TRBV11-1 and TRBJ2-7; 12 nucleotides agree with TRBD2. The CDR3 totals 16 residues. The V segment lost 5 bases and the J segment 1 base; nucleotides outside the gene matches: 6. CDR1 and CDR2 from the germline V gene are SGHAT and FQDESV (reference sequence). Using reference TRBV11-1 and TRBJ2-7 for the parts outside the CDR3, the full variable domain is EAEVAQSPRYKITEKSQAVAFWCDPISGHATLYWYRQILGQGPELLVQFQDESVVDDSQLPKDRFSAERLKGVDSTLKIQPAELGDSAMYLCASSPRLAGESYEQYFGPGTRLTVT.

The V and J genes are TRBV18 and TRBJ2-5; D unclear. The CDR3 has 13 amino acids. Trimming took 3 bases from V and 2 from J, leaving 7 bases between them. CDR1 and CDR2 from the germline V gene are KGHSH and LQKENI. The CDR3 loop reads CASSPGYQETQYF. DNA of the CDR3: TGTGCCAGCTCACCGGGCTATCAAGAGACCCAGTACTTC.

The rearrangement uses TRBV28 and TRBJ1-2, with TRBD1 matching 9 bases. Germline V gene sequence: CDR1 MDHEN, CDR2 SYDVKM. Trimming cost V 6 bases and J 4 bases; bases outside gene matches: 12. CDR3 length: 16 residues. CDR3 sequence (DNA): TGTGCCAGCAGCCTAGAGGGGACAGGGATTTTCTATGGCTACACCTTC. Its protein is CASSLEGTGIFYGYTF.

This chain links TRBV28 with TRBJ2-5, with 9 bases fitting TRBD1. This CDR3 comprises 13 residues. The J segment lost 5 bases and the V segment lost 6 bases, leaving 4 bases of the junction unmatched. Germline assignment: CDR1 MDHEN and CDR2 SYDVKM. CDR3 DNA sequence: TGTGCCAGCAGAGGGACAGGGAAGGAGACCCAGTACTTC. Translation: CASRGTGKETQYF.

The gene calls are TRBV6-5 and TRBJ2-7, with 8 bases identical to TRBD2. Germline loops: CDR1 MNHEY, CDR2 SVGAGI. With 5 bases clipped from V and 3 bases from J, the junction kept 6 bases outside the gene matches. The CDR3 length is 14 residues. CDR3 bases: TGTGCCAGCAGTCACGGCGGGGGGCGCTACGAGCAGTACTTC. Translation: CASSHGGGRYEQYF.

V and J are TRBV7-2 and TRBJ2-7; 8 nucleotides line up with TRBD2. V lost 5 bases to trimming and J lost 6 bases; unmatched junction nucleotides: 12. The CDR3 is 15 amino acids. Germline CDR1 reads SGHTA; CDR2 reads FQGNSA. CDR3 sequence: CASSISWLAGFEQYF. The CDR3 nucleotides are TGTGCCAGCAGCATAAGTTGGCTAGCGGGCTTCGAGCAGTACTTC.

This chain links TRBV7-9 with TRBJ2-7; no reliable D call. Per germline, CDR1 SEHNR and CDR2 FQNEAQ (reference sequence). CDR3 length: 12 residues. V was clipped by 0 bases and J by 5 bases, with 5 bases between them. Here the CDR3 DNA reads TGTGCCAGCAGCTTAGCGCGCGACGAGCAGTACTTC. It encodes CASSLARDEQYF.